The rows below give T cell receptor beta chains drawn from one sample of a study of T cells after posttransplantation cyclophosphamide. Libraries were prepared by immunoSEQ multiplex PCR; TCRdb keeps only in-frame clonotypes and omits some of them. The sample lists fewer than 25,000 clones; around 92% were seen once. Sequenced material: PBMCs, taken after an allogeneic stem cell transplant with a calcineurin inhibitor and methotrexate. The receptors derive from a female patient aged 45-60 years who received an allogeneic stem cell transplant from an unrelated donor, was CMV-positive, and had chronic GVHD only. Some T cells may possibly be graft donor cells. Each CDR3 is given with its conserved first and last residue. The order of the fields is clone size, V gene, D gene, CDR3 length, J gene, CDR3 DNA, CDR3 protein. A D gene is named only where the DNA matches it firmly. Only some rows state a clone size, as once, few, many or a class for expanded clones.

clone size: -; V gene: TRBV18; D gene: TRBD1; CDR3 length: 16; J gene: TRBJ1-5; CDR3 DNA: TGTGCCAGCTCACCACGGACAGGGGCTGGCAATCAGCCCCAGCATTTT; CDR3 protein: CASSPRTGAGNQPQHF
clone size: -; V gene: TRBV15; D gene: -; CDR3 length: 15; J gene: TRBJ2-7; CDR3 DNA: TGTGCCACCAGGCCCGAGTTTGGTCCCCTCTACGAGCAGTACTTC; CDR3 protein: CATRPEFGPLYEQYF
clone size: -; V gene: TRBV30; D gene: -; CDR3 length: 13; J gene: TRBJ1-1; CDR3 DNA: TGTGCCTGGATTCAGGGCATGAACACTGAAGCTTTCTTT; CDR3 protein: CAWIQGMNTEAFF
clone size: -; V gene: TRBV25-1; D gene: -; CDR3 length: 16; J gene: TRBJ2-3; CDR3 DNA: TGTGCCAGCAGTGAATACAGGGGCCTCTACACAGATACGCAGTATTTT; CDR3 protein: CASSEYRGLYTDTQYF
clone size: -; V gene: TRBV4-1; D gene: -; CDR3 length: 16; J gene: TRBJ1-5; CDR3 DNA: TGCGCCAGCAGCCAAGATTACCCGAGGGGCAATCAGCCCCAGCATTTT; CDR3 protein: CASSQDYPRGNQPQHF
clone size: -; V gene: TRBV5-1; D gene: TRBD1; CDR3 length: 16; J gene: TRBJ1-2; CDR3 DNA: TGCGCCAGCAGCTTATTGACAGGGGGGTTACCCTATGGCTACACCTTC; CDR3 protein: CASSLLTGGLPYGYTF
clone size: -; V gene: TRBV7-8; D gene: TRBD2; CDR3 length: 15; J gene: TRBJ2-5; CDR3 DNA: TGTGCCAGCAGCTTAGGTGGGACTAGGGAAGAGACCCAGTACTTC; CDR3 protein: CASSLGGTREETQYF
clone size: -; V gene: TRBV7-9; D gene: -; CDR3 length: 17; J gene: TRBJ1-4; CDR3 DNA: TGTGCCAGCAGCTCCGCCCCACAGGGTTTTCTTGGAGAAAAACTGTTTTTT; CDR3 protein: CASSSAPQGFLGEKLFF
clone size: -; V gene: TRBV19; D gene: TRBD1; CDR3 length: 12; J gene: TRBJ1-1; CDR3 DNA: TGTGCCAGTACACGGCCGGGACAGGGAACTTTCTTT; CDR3 protein: CASTRPGQGTFF
clone size: -; V gene: TRBV14; D gene: -; CDR3 length: 14; J gene: TRBJ2-7; CDR3 DNA: TGTGCCAGCAGCCACCGCAGGGGTGGCCACGAGCAGTACTTC; CDR3 protein: CASSHRRGGHEQYF
clone size: -; V gene: TRBV7-2; D gene: TRBD1; CDR3 length: 16; J gene: TRBJ2-1; CDR3 DNA: TGTGCCAGCAGCAGGACAGGGCTGAGCTCCTACAATGAGCAGTTCTTC; CDR3 protein: CASSRTGLSSYNEQFF
clone size: -; V gene: TRBV28; D gene: TRBD2; CDR3 length: 15; J gene: TRBJ2-7; CDR3 DNA: TGTGCCAGCACCAGACTAGCGGGAGTCTCCTACGAGCAGTACTTC; CDR3 protein: CASTRLAGVSYEQYF
clone size: -; V gene: TRBV6-5; D gene: -; CDR3 length: 15; J gene: TRBJ2-5; CDR3 DNA: TGTGCCAGCAGTTACGTGGACACATCACAAGAGACCCAGTACTTC; CDR3 protein: CASSYVDTSQETQYF
clone size: -; V gene: TRBV5-1; D gene: TRBD1; CDR3 length: 15; J gene: TRBJ2-3; CDR3 DNA: TGCGCCAGCAGCTTAGGGACAGGGTTCACAGATACGCAGTATTTT; CDR3 protein: CASSLGTGFTDTQYF
clone size: -; V gene: TRBV5-1; D gene: -; CDR3 length: 13; J gene: TRBJ2-3; CDR3 DNA: TGCGCCAGCAGCTTGGTTCTCACAGATACGCAGTATTTT; CDR3 protein: CASSLVLTDTQYF
clone size: -; V gene: TRBV7-2; D gene: TRBD2; CDR3 length: 16; J gene: TRBJ2-7; CDR3 DNA: TGTGCCAGCAGCCCCTCACGGACTAGCCTAACCTACGAGCAGTACTTC; CDR3 protein: CASSPSRTSLTYEQYF
clone size: -; V gene: TRBV6-5; D gene: -; CDR3 length: 13; J gene: TRBJ1-1; CDR3 DNA: TGTGCCAGCAGCTCTGGACAGAACACTGAAGCTTTCTTT; CDR3 protein: CASSSGQNTEAFF
clone size: -; V gene: TRBV4-1; D gene: -; CDR3 length: 14; J gene: TRBJ2-7; CDR3 DNA: TGCGCCAGCAGCCTCCCGACAGCCTCCTACGAGCAGTACTTC; CDR3 protein: CASSLPTASYEQYF
clone size: -; V gene: TRBV7-8; D gene: -; CDR3 length: 15; J gene: TRBJ1-4; CDR3 DNA: TGTGCCAGCAGCTTATATCAGGGTATCAATGAAAAACTGTTTTTT; CDR3 protein: CASSLYQGINEKLFF
clone size: -; V gene: TRBV5-5; D gene: -; CDR3 length: 14; J gene: TRBJ1-1; CDR3 DNA: TGTGCCAGCAGCTCCCAGGTGTTTAACACTGAAGCTTTCTTT; CDR3 protein: CASSSQVFNTEAFF
clone size: -; V gene: TRBV5-1; D gene: TRBD1; CDR3 length: 15; J gene: TRBJ2-2; CDR3 DNA: TGCGCCAGCAGCTCGGACAGGGCGAACACCGGGGAGCTGTTTTTT; CDR3 protein: CASSSDRANTGELFF
clone size: -; V gene: TRBV4-3; D gene: TRBD1; CDR3 length: 18; J gene: TRBJ1-2; CDR3 DNA: TGCGCCAGCAGCCAAGATCTCGGGACAGGGGCTTCGTTCTATGGCTACACCTTC; CDR3 protein: CASSQDLGTGASFYGYTF
clone size: -; V gene: TRBV29-1; D gene: -; CDR3 length: 13; J gene: TRBJ2-5; CDR3 DNA: TGCAGCGTAACCAGGACTTCCAAAGAGACCCAGTACTTC; CDR3 protein: CSVTRTSKETQYF
clone size: -; V gene: TRBV11-2; D gene: TRBD2; CDR3 length: 15; J gene: TRBJ2-7; CDR3 DNA: TGTGCCAGCAGCTTACTAGCGGGGGAAGCCTACGAGCAGTACTTC; CDR3 protein: CASSLLAGEAYEQYF
clone size: -; V gene: TRBV19; D gene: -; CDR3 length: 17; J gene: TRBJ2-4; CDR3 DNA: TGTGCCAGTAGTCAGGGACACGCGAGGTCGGCCAAAAACATTCAGTACTTC; CDR3 protein: CASSQGHARSAKNIQYF
clone size: -; V gene: TRBV6-1; D gene: -; CDR3 length: 14; J gene: TRBJ2-7; CDR3 DNA: TGTGCCAGCAGGGTTATACAGGGTTCCTACGAGCAGTACTTC; CDR3 protein: CASRVIQGSYEQYF
clone size: -; V gene: TRBV28; D gene: TRBD1; CDR3 length: 15; J gene: TRBJ1-4; CDR3 DNA: TGTGCCAGCAGTTTAAGCCAGGGGGCGAACGAAAAACTGTTTTTT; CDR3 protein: CASSLSQGANEKLFF
clone size: -; V gene: TRBV19; D gene: -; CDR3 length: 14; J gene: TRBJ2-7; CDR3 DNA: TGTGCCAGTAGTATAGGGGGCAAGGTCTACGAGCAGTACTTC; CDR3 protein: CASSIGGKVYEQYF
clone size: -; V gene: TRBV11-2; D gene: -; CDR3 length: 16; J gene: TRBJ1-3; CDR3 DNA: TGTGCCAGCAGCTTAGGGGGCGCATTATGGGGAAACACCATATATTTT; CDR3 protein: CASSLGGALWGNTIYF
clone size: few; V gene: TRBV7-9; D gene: -; CDR3 length: 15; J gene: TRBJ2-7; CDR3 DNA: TGTGCCAGCAGCCCCTGGGACACGATTTCCTACGAGCAGTACTTC; CDR3 protein: CASSPWDTISYEQYF